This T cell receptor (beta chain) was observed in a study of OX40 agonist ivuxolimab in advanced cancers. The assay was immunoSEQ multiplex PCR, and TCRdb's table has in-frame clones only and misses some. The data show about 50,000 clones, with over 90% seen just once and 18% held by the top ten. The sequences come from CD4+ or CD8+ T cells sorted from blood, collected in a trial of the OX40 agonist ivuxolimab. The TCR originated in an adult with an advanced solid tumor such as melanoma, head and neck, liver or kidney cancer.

CDR3 loop: CASSISGRGYRNEQFF. The CDR3, as DNA: TGTGCCAGCAGTATCTCGGGCAGGGGCTACCGGAATGAGCAGTTCTTC. The chain joins TRBV11-3 to TRBJ2-1; TRBD1 is a possible D gene (6 bases). V was cut by 6 bases and J by 7 bases, with 22 bases left in between. The CDR3 runs 16 residues. Germline V gives CDR1 SGHNT, CDR2 YENEEA.